The subject of this entry is one T cell receptor (beta chain). Its antigen is currently not known. It has no much larger one-base neighbor in the sample; base qualities were not kept. These data belong to a study of T-cell memory formation after mild COVID-19 (dated by TCRdb to the early 2020s). Notes on the research overall: TCR sequence clusters from the two donors were found to be largely donor specific. Longitudinal TCRalpha and TCRbeta repertoire sequencing tracked T-cell clones expanding and contracting after mild COVID-19 in a couple of donors. Two young, previously healthy adult volunteers made up the cohort, one male and one female.

Sequenced on an Illumina NovaSeq 6000. Using 5'RACE with constant-segment primers, TCRalpha and TCRbeta cDNA libraries were constructed, with sample barcodes and unique molecular identifiers added in the process. RNA was extracted from every sample with Trizol reagent. Library amplification was performed in two PCR steps, and a second sample barcode and Illumina TruSeq adapters were introduced in the second step. Libraries were sequenced on an Illumina NovaSeq with 2 x 150 bp paired-end reads. In the authors' own workflow: The reads were demultiplexed and collapsed into UMI-guided consensus sequences using migec v1.2.7. Using mixcr v2.1.11, UMI consensuses were aligned to TRA and TRB V and J templates and then assembled into clonotypes. Clonotypes were classified as expanded or contracted when called significant by both edgeR and NoisET, with noise models trained on biological replicates. For edgeR calls, a false discovery rate-adjusted p below 0.01 and a log2 fold-change threshold of 1 were applied. As an exploratory analysis of dynamics, max-normalized trajectories of the 1000 most abundant clonotypes were examined by PCA with hierarchical clustering. Each responding clone was given a CD4 or CD8 phenotype based on the CD4+ and CD8+ repertoires, which had been sequenced separately. The public reads were quality trimmed at Q25 with fastp and then assembled into clones with MiXCR by TCRdb, keeping productive beta chains. Under each unique CDR3 protein, matching rows form one entry showing the most common genes and DNA. The V and J calls were not made by the authors but by TCRdb's processing. This sample holds about 27,000 distinct CDR3 sequences; approximately 16% were observed only once. The ten largest account for approximately 1.5% of the sample.

General conclusions and limits of the study: SARS-CoV-2 specificity of the second-wave clones peaking on day 37 was not confirmed. Clones contracting from day 15 to 85 had balanced CD4/CD8 phenotypes, while a second wave expanding from day 15 to 37 was biased towards CD4+. The study included only two mild cases, and larger cohorts that include severe cases with pre-infection samples were judged to be necessary. Some responding clones were detected in pre-infection memory, which suggested that pre-existing cross-reactive memory T cells had joined the SARS-CoV-2 response. Contracting CD4+ clones appeared mostly in the CM and EM memory subsets, whereas CD8+ clones were enriched in EMRA.

Ficoll-Paque density gradient centrifugation was the method used to isolate PBMCs. V is pared back by 4 bases and J by 0 bases, with 16 bases lying between the germline termini. The CDR3 contains 17 residues, cysteine and phenylalanine counted. The only DNA kept is the CDR3, 51 bases in frame from the first base. The sequenced sample was PBMCs or a T cell subset sorted from them (not recorded which). The clonotype comes from an adult who had mild COVID-19 (a few samples of this study predate the infection). The sample titles of this study are shuffled in the database, so cell type and time point are left out. The receptor chain draws on TRBV12-3 or TRBV12-4 and TRBJ2-1; the D gene remains uncertain. The CDR3 region reads CASSSFPASGSYNEQFF. The DNA is as follows: TGTGCCAGCAGTTCTTTTCCCGCCTCGGGCTCCTACAATGAGCAGTTCTTC.